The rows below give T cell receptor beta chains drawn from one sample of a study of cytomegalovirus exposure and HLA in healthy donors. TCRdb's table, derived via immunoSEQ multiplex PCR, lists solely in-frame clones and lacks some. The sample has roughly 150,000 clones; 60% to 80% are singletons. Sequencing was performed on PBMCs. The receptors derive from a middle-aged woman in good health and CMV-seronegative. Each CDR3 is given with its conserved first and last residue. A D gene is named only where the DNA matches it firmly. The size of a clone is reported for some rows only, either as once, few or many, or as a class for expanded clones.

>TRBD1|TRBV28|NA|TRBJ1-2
CASRPGGGTYGYTF
TGTGCCAGCAGGCCCGGAGGGGGCACCTATGGCTACACCTTC
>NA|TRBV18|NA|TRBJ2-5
CASSLGTSEETQYF
TGTGCCAGCTCACTAGGGACATCCGAAGAGACCCAGTACTTC
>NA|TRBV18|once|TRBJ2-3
CASSASGRGPVAADTQYF
TGTGCCAGCTCGGCATCAGGCCGGGGCCCGGTAGCGGCAGATACGCAGTATTTT
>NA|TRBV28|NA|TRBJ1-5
CASSLTYLRQPQHF
TGTGCCAGCAGCCTCACGTACCTGCGGCAGCCCCAGCATTTT
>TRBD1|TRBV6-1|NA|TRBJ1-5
CASSQGTGRNQPQHF
TGTGCCAGCAGCCAGGGGACAGGCCGTAATCAGCCCCAGCATTTT
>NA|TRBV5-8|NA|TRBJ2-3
CASRTTGHSTQYF
TGTGCCAGCAGGACTACAGGGCATAGTACGCAGTATTTT
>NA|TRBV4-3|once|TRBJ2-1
CASSQRDSLLNEQFF
TGCGCCAGCAGCCAAAGGGACTCCCTCCTCAATGAGCAGTTCTTC
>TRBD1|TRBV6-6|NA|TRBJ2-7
CASSGTGTEPYEQYF
TGTGCCAGCAGTGGAACCGGGACAGAGCCCTACGAGCAGTACTTC
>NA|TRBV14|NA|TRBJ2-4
CASSQDLGQPTKNIQYF
TGTGCCAGCAGCCAAGATCTTGGACAGCCAACCAAAAACATTCAGTACTTC
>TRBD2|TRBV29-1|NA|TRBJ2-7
CSVEALLAGNYEQYF
TGCAGCGTTGAAGCGTTACTAGCGGGGAACTACGAGCAGTACTTC
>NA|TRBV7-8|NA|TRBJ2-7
CASNLGLGTYEQYF
TGTGCCAGCAACCTGGGGCTCGGAACCTACGAGCAGTACTTC
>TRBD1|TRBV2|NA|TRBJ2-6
CASRTGGGSGANVLTF
TGTGCCAGCAGAACAGGGGGAGGATCTGGGGCCAACGTCCTGACTTTC
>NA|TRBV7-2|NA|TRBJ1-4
CASSFSGEKLFF
TGTGCCAGCAGCTTCTCTGGCGAAAAACTGTTTTTT
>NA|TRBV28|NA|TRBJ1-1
CASSLGVNTEAFF
TGTGCCAGCAGTCTAGGCGTGAACACTGAAGCTTTCTTT
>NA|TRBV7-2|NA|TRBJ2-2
CASSSGLGNTGELFF
TGTGCCAGCAGCTCGGGACTGGGGAACACCGGGGAGCTGTTTTTT
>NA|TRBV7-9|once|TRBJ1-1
CASSLVRPARGNTEAFF
TGTGCCAGCAGCTTAGTTCGTCCAGCAAGGGGGAACACTGAAGCTTTCTTT
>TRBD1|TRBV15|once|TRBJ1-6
CATSREGQGVGNSPLHF
TGTGCCACCAGCAGAGAGGGACAGGGAGTGGGTAATTCACCCCTCCACTTT
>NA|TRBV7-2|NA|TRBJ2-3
CASSLGARFTDTQYF
TGTGCCAGCAGCTTAGGAGCCAGGTTCACAGATACGCAGTATTTT
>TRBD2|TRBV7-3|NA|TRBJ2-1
CASSSSGGSYNEQFF
TGTGCCAGCAGCTCCTCGGGAGGCTCCTACAATGAGCAGTTCTTC
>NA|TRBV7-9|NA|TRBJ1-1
CASSFGYAPRTEAFF
TGTGCCAGCAGCTTCGGTTATGCGCCGAGGACTGAAGCTTTCTTT
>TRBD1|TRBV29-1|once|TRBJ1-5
CSAGQGRQPQHF
TGCAGCGCTGGACAGGGTAGACAGCCCCAGCATTTT
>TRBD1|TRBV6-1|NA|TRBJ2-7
CASSVGQGVNEQYF
TGTGCCAGCAGTGTGGGACAGGGGGTTAACGAGCAGTACTTC
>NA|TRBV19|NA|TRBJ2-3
CASGSTDTQYF
TGTGCCAGTGGCAGCACAGATACGCAGTATTTT
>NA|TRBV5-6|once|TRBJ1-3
CASSPTKSGNTIYF
TGTGCCAGCAGCCCTACGAAGTCTGGAAACACCATATATTTT
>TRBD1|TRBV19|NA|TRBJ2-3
CASSATGTTDTQYF
TGTGCCAGTAGTGCGACAGGGACCACAGATACGCAGTATTTT
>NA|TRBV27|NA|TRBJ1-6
CASSFAGLRSPLHF
TGTGCCAGCAGTTTCGCAGGGTTACGTTCACCCCTCCACTTT
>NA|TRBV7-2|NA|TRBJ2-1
CASSLAARRDSYSYNEQFF
TGTGCCAGCAGCTTAGCCGCTAGGCGGGATAGCTACTCCTACAATGAGCAGTTCTTC
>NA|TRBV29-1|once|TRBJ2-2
CSVEGQNTGELFF
TGCAGCGTTGAGGGACAGAACACCGGGGAGCTGTTTTTT
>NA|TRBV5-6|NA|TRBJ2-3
CASSLVAGNKRQYF
TGTGCCAGCAGCTTGGTCGCAGGGAACAAGAGGCAGTATTTT
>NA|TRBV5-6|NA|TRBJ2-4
CASSPLRELPKNIQYF
TGTGCCAGCAGCCCCTTACGAGAGCTCCCCAAAAACATTCAGTACTTC
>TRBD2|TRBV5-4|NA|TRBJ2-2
CASSLGSGRPGELFF
TGTGCCAGCAGCCTAGGTAGCGGGAGGCCCGGGGAGCTGTTTTTT
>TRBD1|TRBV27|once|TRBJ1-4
CASSLRTGGGKLFF
TGTGCCAGCAGTTTAAGGACAGGGGGCGGAAAACTGTTTTTT
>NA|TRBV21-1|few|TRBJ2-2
CASSKGLTGELFF
TGTGCCAGCAGCAAAGGACTCACCGGGGAGCTGTTTTTT
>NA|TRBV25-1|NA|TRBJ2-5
CASSGLRQETQYF
TGTGCCAGCAGTGGTCTGCGCCAAGAGACCCAGTACTTC
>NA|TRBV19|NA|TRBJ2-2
CASSPLNTGELFF
TGTGCCAGTAGTCCACTGAACACCGGGGAGCTGTTTTTT
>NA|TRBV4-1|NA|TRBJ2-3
CASSQVGGAGTDTQYF
TGCGCCAGCAGCCAAGTCGGGGGAGCCGGCACAGATACGCAGTATTTT
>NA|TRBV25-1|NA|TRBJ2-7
CASSSPGLSEQYF
TGTGCCAGCAGTTCCCCCGGGTTGAGCGAGCAGTACTTC
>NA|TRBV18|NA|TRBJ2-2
CASSPTTVNTGELFF
TGTGCCAGCTCACCAACCACGGTGAACACCGGGGAGCTGTTTTTT
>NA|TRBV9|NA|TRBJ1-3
CASSQTGSTGNTIYF
TGTGCCAGCAGCCAAACGGGTTCGACTGGAAACACCATATATTTT
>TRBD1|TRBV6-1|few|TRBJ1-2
CASRGQGLNYGYTF
TGTGCCAGCAGGGGACAGGGTCTTAACTATGGCTACACCTTC
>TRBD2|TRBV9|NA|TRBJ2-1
CASSVALAGSPYEQFF
TGTGCCAGCAGCGTAGCTCTAGCGGGATCACCCTATGAGCAGTTCTTC